This TCR beta chain was observed in a study of beta chain features in type 1 diabetes. Study details: Healthy donors and patients showed comparable age, gender and cell yields.

The germline gives CDR1 SGHRS, CDR2 YFSETQ. CDR3 length: 17 residues. V dropped 1 base and J dropped 0 bases, with 15 bases sitting between them. All of the isolated RNA was reverse transcribed, so expressed TCRB transcripts were sequenced. Sequenced naive, central memory and regulatory T cell samples produced an average of roughly 3.9 million reads. TCRdb's copy holds only in-frame clones and misses some; the assay was immunoSEQ multiplex PCR. The repertoire holds hundreds of thousands of clones, with 15% to 20% as singletons. The study's findings and limits: Possible PCR preference for shorter templates applied equally to patients and controls.

Points on this clone: The antigen is unknown.

The sequencing sample was made of naive CD4+ T cells from blood. V gene TRBV5-1 combines with J gene TRBJ2-3; no reliable D call. The sequence came from a woman aged 18-29 years in good health. DNA of the CDR3: TGCGCCAGCAGCTTGCCCGCCGCGGTCCCTAGCACAGATACGCAGTATTTT. Amino acids: CASSLPAAVPSTDTQYF. The full variable domain, completed using reference TRBV5-1 and TRBJ2-3, is KAGVTQTPRYLIKTRGQQVTLSCSPISGHRSVSWYQQTPGQGLQFLFEYFSETQRNKGNFPGRFSGRQFSNSRSEMNVSTLELGDSALYLCASSLPAAVPSTDTQYFGPGTRLTVL.